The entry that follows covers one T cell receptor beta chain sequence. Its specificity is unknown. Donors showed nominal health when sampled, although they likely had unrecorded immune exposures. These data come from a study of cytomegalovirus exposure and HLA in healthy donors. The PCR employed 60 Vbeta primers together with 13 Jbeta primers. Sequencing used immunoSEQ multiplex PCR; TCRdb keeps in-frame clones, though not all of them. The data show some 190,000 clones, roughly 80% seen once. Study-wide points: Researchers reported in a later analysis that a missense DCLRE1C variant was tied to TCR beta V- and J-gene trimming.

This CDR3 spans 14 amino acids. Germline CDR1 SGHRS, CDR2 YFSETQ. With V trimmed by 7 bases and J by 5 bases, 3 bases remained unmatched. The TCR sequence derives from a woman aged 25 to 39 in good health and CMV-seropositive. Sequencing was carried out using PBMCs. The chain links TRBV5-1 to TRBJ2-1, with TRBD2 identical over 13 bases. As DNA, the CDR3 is TGCGCCAGCCAGGGGACTAGCGGGAACAATGAGCAGTTCTTC. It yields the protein CASQGTSGNNEQFF.